This passage covers 10 T cell receptor beta chains from one sample sequenced in a study of cytomegalovirus exposure and HLA in healthy donors. TCRdb's copy holds only in-frame clones and misses some; the assay was immunoSEQ multiplex PCR. The sample lists 200,000 to 250,000 clones; approximately 88% were seen once. Sequencing used PBMCs. These TCRs come from a woman aged 25-40 years in good health and CMV-seropositive.

The rearrangement joins TRBV4-1 to TRBJ2-3, with 8 bases matching TRBD2. Germline V gene data show CDR1 as MGHRA and CDR2 as YSYEKL. This CDR3 is built from 17 residues. V lost 4 bases and J lost 1; bases outside the gene matches: 10. The CDR3 nucleotides read TGCGCCAGCAGCCGAGCGGGAGAACGGCCTCGCACAGATACGCAGTATTTT. Translated, it gives CASSRAGERPRTDTQYF.

This clone came up once. The genes are TRBV5-6 and TRBJ2-7, with 7 nucleotides matching TRBD1. CDR3 size: 18 residues. Germline trimming cut 2 bases from V and 1 base from J; bases unmatched to any gene: 15. Germline V gene data show CDR1 as SGHDT and CDR2 as YYEEEE. The CDR3 loop is CASSFHLTTGLLSYEQYF. The CDR3 coding sequence is TGTGCCAGCAGCTTTCATTTAACGACAGGGCTACTTTCCTACGAGCAGTACTTC.

This sequence joins TRBV5-1 and TRBJ2-2; 12 positions match TRBD2. The V and J ends lost 2 bases and 0 bases, in that order; junction bases with no gene match: 20. The CDR3 sequence is 23 residues long. Germline V gene data show CDR1 as SGHRS and CDR2 as YFSETQ. This chain's CDR3 is CASSLHAGLAGRGWLANTGELFF. The CDR3, as DNA: TGCGCCAGCAGCTTACACGCCGGACTAGCGGGAAGGGGGTGGCTCGCGAACACCGGGGAGCTGTTTTTT.

V and J are TRBV7-9 and TRBJ2-7, with D tentatively TRBD1 or TRBD2 (5 bases each). CDR3 length: 14 residues. Germline V CDR1 and CDR2: SEHNR, FQNEAQ (reference sequence). Trimming removed 8 bases at V and 0 bases at J, with 14 bases between. Here the CDR3 DNA reads TGTGCCAGCTCCGGGACCCAGAGCTCCTACGAGCAGTACTTC. It translates to CASSGTQSSYEQYF.

Worth noting for this clone: Other DNA variants within this sample encode the same CDR3. This chain links TRBV28 with TRBJ2-6, with D unclear. The CDR3 runs to 13 residues. V lost 6 bases and J 0 bases, leaving 3 bases between the germline ends. From germline, CDR1 is MDHEN and CDR2 SYDVKM. CDR3 loop: CASSYSGANVLTF. CDR3 nucleotides: TGTGCCAGCAGCTACTCTGGGGCCAACGTCCTGACTTTC.

The V gene is TRBV30, the J gene TRBJ1-2; unclear D gene. V was shortened by 4 bases and J by 1 base, with 10 bases between the two germline ends. The V gene's germline CDR1 is GTSNPN and CDR2 SVGIG (reference sequence). The CDR3 length is 13 residues. CDR3 sequence reads: CAWKPTSNYGYTF. The CDR3 region has the DNA TGTGCCTGGAAACCGACTAGTAACTATGGCTACACCTTC.

CDR3 region: CASSFQGANYGYTF. CDR3 bases: TGTGCCAGCAGTTTCCAGGGGGCGAACTATGGCTACACCTTC. J is TRBJ1-2 and V is TRBV28, with 8 bases matching TRBD1. CDR1 MDHEN and CDR2 SYDVKM come from the germline V gene. Trimming took 3 bases from V and 2 from J; bases not matched to a gene: 2. The CDR3 is 14 amino acids.

This clone occurred once. This chain joins TRBV7-9 and TRBJ2-7; D perhaps matches TRBD2 (6 bases). The germline V and J ends were trimmed by 2 bases and 3 bases, with 11 bases remaining between them. Per the germline V gene, CDR1 is SEHNR and CDR2 is FQNEAQ (reference sequence). CDR3 size: 14 residues. The CDR3 DNA reads as TGTGCCAGCAGCTTAATTGGGGGGAACTACGAGCAGTACTTC. Protein: CASSLIGGNYEQYF.

The genes are TRBV2 and TRBJ2-1; TRBD2 matches at 9 bases. Losses at the gene ends were 6 bases for V and 15 bases for J; bases not matched to a gene: 9. CDR3 size: 12 residues. Germline-derived CDR1 and CDR2 are SNHLY and FYNNEI. The CDR3 reads CASSVSGRAVFF. As DNA, the CDR3 is TGTGCCAGCAGCGTTAGCGGGAGAGCGGTGTTCTTC.

This clone was seen a single time. The V call is TRBV30, the J call TRBJ1-2; D uncertain. V shed 5 bases and J shed 8 bases, with 12 bases lying between them. The CDR3 totals 11 residues. Germline V lookup: CDR1 GTSNPN, CDR2 SVGIG (reference sequence). CDR3 nucleotides: TGTGCCTGGGAGGAAGGGCTCGGCTACACCTTC. Its protein product is CAWEEGLGYTF.